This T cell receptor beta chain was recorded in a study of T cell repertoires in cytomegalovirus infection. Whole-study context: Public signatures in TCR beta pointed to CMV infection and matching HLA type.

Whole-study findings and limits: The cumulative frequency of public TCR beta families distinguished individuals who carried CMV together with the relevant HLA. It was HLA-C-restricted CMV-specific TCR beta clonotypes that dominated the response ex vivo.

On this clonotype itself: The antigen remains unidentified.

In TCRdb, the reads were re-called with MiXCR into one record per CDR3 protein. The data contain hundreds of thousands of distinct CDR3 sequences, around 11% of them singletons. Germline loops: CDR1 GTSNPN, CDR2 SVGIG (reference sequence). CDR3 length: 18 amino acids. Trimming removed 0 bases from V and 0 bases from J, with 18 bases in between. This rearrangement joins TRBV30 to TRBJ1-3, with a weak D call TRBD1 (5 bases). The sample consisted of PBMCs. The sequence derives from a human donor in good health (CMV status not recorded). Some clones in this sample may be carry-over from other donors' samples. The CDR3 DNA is TGTGCCTGGAGTGTACCTACCGACAGCGAACTCTCTGGAAACACCATATATTTT. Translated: CAWSVPTDSELSGNTIYF.